This entry describes one T cell receptor (beta chain). Using immunoSEQ multiplex PCR, the repertoire was profiled, and TCRdb retains in-frame clones only, with some absent. The sample holds some 49,000 clones, 75% to 80% seen once. The data belong to a study of OX40 agonist ivuxolimab in advanced cancers. This CDR3 region has 15 residues. The V gene's germline CDR1 is LNHDA and CDR2 SQIVND (reference sequence). Trimming took 10 bases from V and 8 from J; bases not matched to a gene: 15. The sample was CD4+ or CD8+ T cells sorted from blood, taken in a trial of the OX40 agonist ivuxolimab. The V call is TRBV19, the J call TRBJ1-4; 8 nucleotides agree with TRBD1. The receptor's source is an adult with an advanced solid tumor such as melanoma, head and neck, liver or kidney cancer. The CDR3 spells CATHEQGTGGEKLFF. CDR3 DNA: TGTGCCACCCACGAACAGGGCACAGGGGGGGAAAAACTGTTTTTT.